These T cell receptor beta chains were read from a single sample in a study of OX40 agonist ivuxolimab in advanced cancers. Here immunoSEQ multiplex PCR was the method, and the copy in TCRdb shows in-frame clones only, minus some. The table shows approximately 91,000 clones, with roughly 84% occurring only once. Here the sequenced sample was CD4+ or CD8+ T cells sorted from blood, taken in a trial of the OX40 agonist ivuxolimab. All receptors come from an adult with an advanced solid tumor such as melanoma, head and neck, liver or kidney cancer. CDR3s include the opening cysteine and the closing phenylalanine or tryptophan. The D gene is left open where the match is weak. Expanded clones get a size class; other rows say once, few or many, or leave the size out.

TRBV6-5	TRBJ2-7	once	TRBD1	CASSRSGTGWYEQYF	TGTGCCAGCAGTCGCTCAGGGACAGGGTGGTACGAGCAGTACTTC
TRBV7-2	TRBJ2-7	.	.	CASSLYTGPLGGDEQYF	TGTGCCAGCAGCTTGTACACGGGACCACTTGGAGGAGACGAGCAGTACTTC
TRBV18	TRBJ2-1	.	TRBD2	CASSPEVLAGGNEQFF	TGTGCCAGCTCACCGGAAGTCCTAGCGGGGGGGAATGAGCAGTTCTTC
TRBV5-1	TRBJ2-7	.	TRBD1	CASSLFPGQAREQYF	TGCGCCAGCAGCTTGTTTCCCGGACAGGCGAGAGAGCAGTACTTC
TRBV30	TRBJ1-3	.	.	CAWRRGQSSGNTIYF	TGTGCCTGGCGACGCGGACAGAGCTCTGGAAACACCATATATTTT
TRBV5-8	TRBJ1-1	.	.	CASSFWGLMNTEAFF	TGTGCCAGCAGCTTTTGGGGGCTCATGAACACTGAAGCTTTCTTT
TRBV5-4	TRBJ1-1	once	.	CASSSDVNTEAFF	TGTGCCAGCAGCTCGGACGTGAACACTGAAGCTTTCTTT
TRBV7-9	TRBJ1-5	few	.	CASSFGGNQPQHF	TGTGCCAGCAGCTTTGGAGGGAATCAGCCCCAGCATTTT
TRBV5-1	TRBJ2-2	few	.	CASSLSLFNTGELFF	TGCGCCAGCAGCTTGTCACTGTTTAACACCGGGGAGCTGTTTTTT
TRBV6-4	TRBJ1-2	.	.	CASSDSTLLNYGYTF	TGTGCCAGCAGTGACTCGACCCTCCTTAACTATGGCTACACCTTC
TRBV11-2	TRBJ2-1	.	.	CASSSDRYNEQFF	TGTGCCAGCAGCTCAGACAGGTACAATGAGCAGTTCTTC
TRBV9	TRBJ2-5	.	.	CASSVGSFGQETQYF	TGTGCCAGCAGCGTAGGGAGCTTCGGGCAAGAGACCCAGTACTTC
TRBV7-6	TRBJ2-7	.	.	CASGTSAYEQYF	TGTGCCAGCGGAACGTCAGCCTACGAGCAGTACTTC
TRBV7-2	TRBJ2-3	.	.	CASAKSRVSTDTQYF	TGTGCCAGCGCCAAGTCCCGGGTGAGCACAGATACGCAGTATTTT
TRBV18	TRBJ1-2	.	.	CASSPESWDGYTF	TGTGCCAGCTCACCGGAGTCGTGGGATGGCTACACCTTC
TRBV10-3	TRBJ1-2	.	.	CAISASGDHGYTF	TGTGCCATCAGTGCCAGCGGGGACCATGGCTACACCTTC
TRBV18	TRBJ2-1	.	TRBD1	CASSLGTGNNEQFF	TGTGCCAGCTCCCTAGGGACAGGGAACAATGAGCAGTTCTTC
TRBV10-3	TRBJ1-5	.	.	CAISDTGSVEPQHF	TGTGCCATCAGTGACACAGGGTCAGTTGAGCCCCAGCATTTT
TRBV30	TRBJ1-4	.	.	CAWSVLRRPTNEKLFF	TGTGCCTGGAGTGTACTTAGGAGGCCAACTAATGAAAAACTGTTTTTT
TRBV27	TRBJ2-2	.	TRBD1	CASSQSQGAVGELFF	TGTGCCAGCAGTCAATCCCAGGGGGCCGTCGGGGAGCTGTTTTTT
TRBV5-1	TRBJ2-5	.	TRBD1	CASSPGGSRETQYF	TGCGCCAGCAGCCCAGGGGGCTCGAGAGAGACCCAGTACTTC
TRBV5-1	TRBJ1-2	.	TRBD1	CASSLAGTGGGYTF	TGCGCCAGCAGCTTGGCAGGGACAGGGGGTGGCTACACCTTC
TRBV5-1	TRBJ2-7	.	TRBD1	CASSPDRDEQYF	TGCGCCAGCAGCCCAGACAGGGACGAGCAGTACTTC
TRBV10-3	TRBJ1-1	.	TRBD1	CAIRGQGMNTEAFF	TGTGCCATCAGGGGACAGGGGATGAACACTGAAGCTTTCTTT
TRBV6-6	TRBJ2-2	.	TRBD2	CASRGSGGSGTGELFF	TGTGCCAGCAGGGGTAGCGGGGGCTCGGGCACCGGGGAGCTGTTTTTT
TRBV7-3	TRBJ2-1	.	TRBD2	CASSLRRGTYNEQFF	TGTGCCAGCAGCTTAAGGCGGGGGACCTACAATGAGCAGTTCTTC
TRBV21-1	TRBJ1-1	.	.	CASRRDEQGSNTEAFF	TGTGCCAGCAGAAGGGACGAACAGGGGTCCAACACTGAAGCTTTCTTT
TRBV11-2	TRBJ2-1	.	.	CASSLDLGATQYNEQFF	TGTGCCAGCAGCTTAGATCTGGGGGCTACCCAGTACAATGAGCAGTTCTTC
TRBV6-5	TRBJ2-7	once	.	CASSSTVGIPPQQYF	TGTGCCAGCAGTTCTACGGTTGGCATTCCACCTCAGCAGTACTTC
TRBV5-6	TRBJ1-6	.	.	CASSPWGYFGSPLHF	TGTGCCAGCAGCCCTTGGGGGTATTTTGGTTCACCCCTCCACTTT
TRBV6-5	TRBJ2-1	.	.	CASSYSGPYHNEQFF	TGTGCCAGCAGTTACTCGGGGCCTTACCACAATGAGCAGTTCTTC
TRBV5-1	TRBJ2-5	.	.	CASSPRGLVYLQETQYF	TGCGCCAGCAGTCCTCGCGGCCTTGTTTACCTCCAAGAGACCCAGTACTTC
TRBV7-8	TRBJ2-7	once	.	CASSLVGQGNEQYF	TGTGCCAGCAGCTTAGTCGGGCAGGGTAACGAGCAGTACTTC
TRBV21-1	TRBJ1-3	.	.	CASSKIVIGTTVRNTIYF	TGTGCCAGCAGCAAAATAGTGATCGGGACGACCGTGCGAAACACCATATATTTT
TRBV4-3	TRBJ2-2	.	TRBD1	CASSQEALTGGSTGELFF	TGCGCCAGCAGCCAAGAGGCCCTAACAGGGGGCTCAACCGGGGAGCTGTTTTTT
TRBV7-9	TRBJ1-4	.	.	CASSSRQTTNEKLFF	TGTGCCAGCAGCTCTCGACAGACAACTAATGAAAAACTGTTTTTT
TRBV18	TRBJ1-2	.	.	CASSPTRENGYTF	TGTGCCAGCTCACCAACCAGGGAAAATGGCTACACCTTC
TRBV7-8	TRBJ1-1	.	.	CASSYFVRRDTEAFF	TGTGCCAGCAGCTACTTCGTGCGCCGAGACACTGAAGCTTTCTTT
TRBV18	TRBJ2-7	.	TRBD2	CASSPNILLAGGHYEQYF	TGTGCCAGCTCACCCAATATACTACTAGCGGGGGGCCACTACGAGCAGTACTTC
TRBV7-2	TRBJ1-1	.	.	CASSPALNRNTEAFF	TGTGCCAGCAGCCCCGCCCTAAACAGGAACACTGAAGCTTTCTTT
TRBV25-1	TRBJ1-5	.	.	CASSVGGSSNQPQHF	TGTGCCAGCAGTGTCGGGGGGAGTAGCAATCAGCCCCAGCATTTT
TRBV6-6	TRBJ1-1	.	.	CASSYDGNTEAFF	TGTGCCAGCAGTTACGATGGGAACACTGAAGCTTTCTTT
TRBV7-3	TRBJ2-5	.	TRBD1	CASSSTGSETQYF	TGTGCCAGCAGCTCGACAGGGTCCGAGACCCAGTACTTC
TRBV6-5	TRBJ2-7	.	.	CASRLKAGLFDEQYF	TGTGCCAGCAGACTCAAGGCCGGTTTATTCGACGAGCAGTACTTC
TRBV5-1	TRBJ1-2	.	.	CASSLAESNYGYTF	TGCGCCAGCAGCTTGGCTGAATCTAACTATGGCTACACCTTC
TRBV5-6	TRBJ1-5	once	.	CASSRRTAVSNQPQHF	TGTGCCAGCAGTAGGCGGACAGCCGTTAGCAATCAGCCCCAGCATTTT
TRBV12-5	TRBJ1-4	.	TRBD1	CASGLRDRGIEEKLFF	TGTGCTAGTGGTTTGAGGGACAGGGGGATTGAAGAAAAACTGTTTTTT
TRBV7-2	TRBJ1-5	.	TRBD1	CASSFTGVQPQHF	TGTGCCAGCAGCTTCACAGGGGTTCAGCCCCAGCATTTT
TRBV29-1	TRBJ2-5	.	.	CSTGIGGAETQYF	TGCAGCACCGGGATTGGGGGCGCTGAGACCCAGTACTTC
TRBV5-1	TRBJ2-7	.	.	CASSLGGRVTGYEQYF	TGCGCCAGCAGCTTGGGGGGCAGGGTGACCGGCTACGAGCAGTACTTC
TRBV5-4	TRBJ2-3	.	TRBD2	CASSLSGGDTDTQYF	TGTGCCAGCAGCTTGAGCGGGGGAGACACAGATACGCAGTATTTT
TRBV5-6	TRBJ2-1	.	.	CASSWAGGGRTYNEQFF	TGTGCCAGCAGCTGGGCCGGTGGGGGACGGACCTACAATGAGCAGTTCTTC
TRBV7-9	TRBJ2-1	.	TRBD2	CASSPRGGRSYNEQFF	TGTGCCAGCAGCCCGCGGGGGGGCCGATCCTACAATGAGCAGTTCTTC
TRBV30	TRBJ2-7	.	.	CAQGEDSYEQYF	TGTGCCCAGGGGGAGGACAGCTACGAGCAGTACTTC
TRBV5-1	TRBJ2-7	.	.	CASSLGTYEQYF	TGCGCCAGCAGCTTAGGCACCTACGAGCAGTACTTC
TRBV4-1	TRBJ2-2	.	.	CASSQGGQVAGELFF	TGCGCCAGCAGCCAAGGCGGGCAGGTGGCCGGGGAGCTGTTTTTT
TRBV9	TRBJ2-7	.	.	CASTPSTATYEQYF	TGTGCCAGCACCCCATCGACTGCCACCTACGAGCAGTACTTC
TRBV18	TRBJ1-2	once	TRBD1	CASSPSGGQPSGYTF	TGTGCCAGCTCACCGTCAGGGGGGCAGCCCTCCGGCTACACCTTC
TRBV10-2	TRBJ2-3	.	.	CASAWPQAEPTSTDTQYF	TGCGCCAGCGCCTGGCCACAGGCGGAACCTACTAGCACAGATACGCAGTATTTT